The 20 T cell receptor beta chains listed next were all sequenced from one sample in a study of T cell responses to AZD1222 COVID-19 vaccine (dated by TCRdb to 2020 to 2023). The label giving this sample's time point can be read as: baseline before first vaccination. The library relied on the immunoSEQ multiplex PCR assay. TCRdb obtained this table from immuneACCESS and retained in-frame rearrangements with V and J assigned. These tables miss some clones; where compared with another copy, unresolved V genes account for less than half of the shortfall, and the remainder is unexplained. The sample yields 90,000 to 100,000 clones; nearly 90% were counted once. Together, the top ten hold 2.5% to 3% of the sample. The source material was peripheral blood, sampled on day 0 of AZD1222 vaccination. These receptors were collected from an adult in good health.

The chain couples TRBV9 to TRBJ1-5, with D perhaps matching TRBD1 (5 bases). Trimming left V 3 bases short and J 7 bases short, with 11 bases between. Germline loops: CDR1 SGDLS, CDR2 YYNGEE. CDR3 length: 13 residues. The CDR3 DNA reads TGTGCCAGCAGCGAGGGACTGTCCCAGCCCCAGCATTTT. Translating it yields CASSEGLSQPQHF. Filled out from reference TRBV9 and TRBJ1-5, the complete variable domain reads DSGVTQTPKHLITATGQRVTLRCSPRSGDLSVYWYQQSLDQGLQFLIQYYNGEERAKGNILERFSAQQFPDLHSELNLSSLELGDSALYFCASSEGLSQPQHFGDGTRLSIL.

The CDR3 region is CASSHLALQGSYGYTF. The DNA for the CDR3 is TGTGCCAGCAGCCACCTGGCCCTGCAGGGGAGCTATGGCTACACCTTC. This chain connects TRBV28 to TRBJ1-2; weak D call: TRBD1 (6 bases). The CDR3 length is 16 residues. Trimming stripped 6 bases from V and 4 bases from J, with 21 bases between. The germline V gene encodes CDR1 MDHEN and CDR2 SYDVKM.

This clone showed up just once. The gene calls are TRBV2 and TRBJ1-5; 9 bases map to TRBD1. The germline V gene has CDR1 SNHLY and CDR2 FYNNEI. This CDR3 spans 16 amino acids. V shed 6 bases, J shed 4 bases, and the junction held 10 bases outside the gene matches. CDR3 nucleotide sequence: TGTGCCAGCAGCCCAGGGACAGGGAGAGGAAATCAGCCCCAGCATTTT. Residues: CASSPGTGRGNQPQHF.

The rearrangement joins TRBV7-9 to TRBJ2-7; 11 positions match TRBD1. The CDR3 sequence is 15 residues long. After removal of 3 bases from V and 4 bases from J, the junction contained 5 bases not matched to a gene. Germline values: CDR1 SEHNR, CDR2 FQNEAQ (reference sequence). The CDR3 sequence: CASSFRGTGGYEQYF. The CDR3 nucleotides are TGTGCCAGCAGCTTTCGTGGGACAGGGGGGTACGAGCAGTACTTC.

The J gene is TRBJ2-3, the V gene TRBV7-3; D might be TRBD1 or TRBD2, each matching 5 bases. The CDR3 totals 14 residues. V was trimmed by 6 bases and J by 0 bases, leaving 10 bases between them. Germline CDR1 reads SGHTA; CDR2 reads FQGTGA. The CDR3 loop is CASRGVLSTDTQYF. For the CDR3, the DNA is TGTGCCAGCAGGGGGGTACTAAGCACAGATACGCAGTATTTT.

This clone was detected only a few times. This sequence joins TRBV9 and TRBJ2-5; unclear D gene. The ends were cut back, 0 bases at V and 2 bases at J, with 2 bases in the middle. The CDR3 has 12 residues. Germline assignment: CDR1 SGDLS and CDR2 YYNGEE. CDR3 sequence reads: CASSVGQETQYF. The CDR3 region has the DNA TGTGCCAGCAGCGTAGGGCAAGAGACCCAGTACTTC. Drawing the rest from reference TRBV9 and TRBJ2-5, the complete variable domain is DSGVTQTPKHLITATGQRVTLRCSPRSGDLSVYWYQQSLDQGLQFLIQYYNGEERAKGNILERFSAQQFPDLHSELNLSSLELGDSALYFCASSVGQETQYFGPGTRLLVL.

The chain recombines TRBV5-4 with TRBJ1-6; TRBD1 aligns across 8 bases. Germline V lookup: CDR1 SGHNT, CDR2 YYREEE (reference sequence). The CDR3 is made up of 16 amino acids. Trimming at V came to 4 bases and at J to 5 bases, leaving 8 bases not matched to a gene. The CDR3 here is CASSARKQGDNSPLHF. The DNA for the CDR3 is TGTGCCAGCAGCGCTAGAAAACAGGGGGATAATTCACCCCTCCACTTT.

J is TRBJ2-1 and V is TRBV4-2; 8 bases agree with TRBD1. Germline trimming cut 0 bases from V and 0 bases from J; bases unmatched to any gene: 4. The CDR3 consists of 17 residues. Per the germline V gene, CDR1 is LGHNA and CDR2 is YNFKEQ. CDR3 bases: TGTGCCAGCAGCCAAGATCGGCAGGGGGCCTCCTACAATGAGCAGTTCTTC. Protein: CASSQDRQGASYNEQFF.

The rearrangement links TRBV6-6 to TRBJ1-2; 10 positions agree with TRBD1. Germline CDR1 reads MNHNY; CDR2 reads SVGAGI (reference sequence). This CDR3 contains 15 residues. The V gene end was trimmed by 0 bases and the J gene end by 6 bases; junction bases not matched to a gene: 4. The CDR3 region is CASSYSLGTGDGYTF. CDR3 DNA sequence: TGTGCCAGCAGTTACTCATTAGGGACAGGGGATGGCTACACCTTC.

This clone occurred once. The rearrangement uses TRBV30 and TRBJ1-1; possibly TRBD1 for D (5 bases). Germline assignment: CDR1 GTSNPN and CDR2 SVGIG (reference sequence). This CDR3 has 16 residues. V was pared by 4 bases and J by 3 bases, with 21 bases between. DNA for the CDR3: TGTGCCTGGAATCGGGGGAGGAGTAAATTGGACACTGAAGCTTTCTTT. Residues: CAWNRGRSKLDTEAFF.

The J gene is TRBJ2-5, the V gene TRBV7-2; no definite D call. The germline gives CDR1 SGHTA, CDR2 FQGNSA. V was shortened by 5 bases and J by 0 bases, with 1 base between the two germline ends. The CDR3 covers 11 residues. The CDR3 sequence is CASSDQETQYF. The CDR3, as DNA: TGTGCCAGCAGCGACCAAGAGACCCAGTACTTC.

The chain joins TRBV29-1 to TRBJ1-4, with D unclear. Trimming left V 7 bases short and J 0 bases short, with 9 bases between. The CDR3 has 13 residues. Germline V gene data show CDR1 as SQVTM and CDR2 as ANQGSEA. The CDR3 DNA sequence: TGCAGCGCTTTAACACCAACTAATGAAAAACTGTTTTTT. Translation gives CSALTPTNEKLFF.

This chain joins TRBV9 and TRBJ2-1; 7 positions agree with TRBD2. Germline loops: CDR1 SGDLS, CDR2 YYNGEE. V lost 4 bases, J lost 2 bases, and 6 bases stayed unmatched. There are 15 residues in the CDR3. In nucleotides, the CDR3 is TGTGCCAGCAGCCAGTCTAGCGGCCCCTACAATGAGCAGTTCTTC. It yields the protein CASSQSSGPYNEQFF.

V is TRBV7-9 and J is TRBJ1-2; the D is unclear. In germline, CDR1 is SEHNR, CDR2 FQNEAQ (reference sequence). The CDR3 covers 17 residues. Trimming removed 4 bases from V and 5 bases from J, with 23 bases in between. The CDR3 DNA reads TGTGCCAGCAGCTCAGCTTCCGACGGGAGTAAAGGGTATGGCTACACCTTC. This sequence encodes CASSSASDGSKGYGYTF.

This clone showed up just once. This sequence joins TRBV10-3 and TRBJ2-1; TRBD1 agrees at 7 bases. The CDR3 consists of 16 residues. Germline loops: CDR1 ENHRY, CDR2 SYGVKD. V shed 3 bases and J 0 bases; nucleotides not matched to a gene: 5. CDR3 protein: CAISDPGQSSYNEQFF. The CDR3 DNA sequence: TGTGCCATCAGTGACCCGGGACAGAGCTCCTACAATGAGCAGTTCTTC.

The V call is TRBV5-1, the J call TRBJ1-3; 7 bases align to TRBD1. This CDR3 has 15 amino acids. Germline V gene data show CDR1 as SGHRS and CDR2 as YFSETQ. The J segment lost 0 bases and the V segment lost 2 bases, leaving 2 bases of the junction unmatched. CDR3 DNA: TGCGCCAGCAGCTTAGGGACAGTCTCTGGAAACACCATATATTTT. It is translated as CASSLGTVSGNTIYF.

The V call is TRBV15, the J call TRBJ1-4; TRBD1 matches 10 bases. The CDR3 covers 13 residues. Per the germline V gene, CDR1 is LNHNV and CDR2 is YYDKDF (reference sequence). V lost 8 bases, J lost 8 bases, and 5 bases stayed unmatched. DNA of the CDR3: TGTGCCACCTCGGGACAGGGGAGGGAAAAACTGTTTTTT. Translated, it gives CATSGQGREKLFF.

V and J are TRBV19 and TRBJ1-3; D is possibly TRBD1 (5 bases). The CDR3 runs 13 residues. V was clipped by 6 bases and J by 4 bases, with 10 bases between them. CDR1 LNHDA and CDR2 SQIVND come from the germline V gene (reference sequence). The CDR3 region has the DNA TGTGCCAGTAGGGAGAGGGGAGGAAACACCATATATTTT. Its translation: CASRERGGNTIYF.

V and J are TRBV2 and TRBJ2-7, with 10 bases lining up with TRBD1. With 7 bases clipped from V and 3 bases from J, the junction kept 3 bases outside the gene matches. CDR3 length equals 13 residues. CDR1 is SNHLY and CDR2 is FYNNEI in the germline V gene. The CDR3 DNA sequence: TGTGCCAGCATGTGGGACAGGGGCTACGAGCAGTACTTC. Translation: CASMWDRGYEQYF.

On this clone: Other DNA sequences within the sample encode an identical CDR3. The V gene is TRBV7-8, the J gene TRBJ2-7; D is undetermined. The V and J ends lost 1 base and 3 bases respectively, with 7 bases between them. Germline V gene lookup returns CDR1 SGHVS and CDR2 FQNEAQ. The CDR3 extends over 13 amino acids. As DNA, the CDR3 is TGTGCCAGCAGCTTAGACACTCTCTACGAGCAGTACTTC. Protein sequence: CASSLDTLYEQYF. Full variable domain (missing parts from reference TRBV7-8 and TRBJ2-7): GAGVSQSPRYKVAKRGQDVALRCDPISGHVSLFWYQQALGQGPEFLTYFQNEAQLDKSGLPSDRFFAERPEGSVSTLKIQRTQQEDSAVYLCASSLDTLYEQYFGPGTRLTVT.